The 20 T cell receptor beta chains below all came from one sample that was sequenced in a study of blood T cells in healthy people across ages. It was with a sample-barcoded 5' primer and a J-beta primer mix that a second PCR of roughly 7 to 12 cycles was run. Via MiXCR, TCRdb re-called the 5' RACE reads, giving one row per CDR3 protein. Altogether some 760,000 distinct CDR3 sequences are present, 20% to 25% being singletons, with the ten largest covering 3% to 4%. The same specimen was also included in a second study, on T cells of mothers and their children.

The specimen was blood. The receptors here all came from a boy aged 5-17 years in good health.

The chain has TRBV4-2 and TRBJ2-1, with D perhaps being TRBD1 or TRBD2 (5 bases each). Germline CDR1 is LGHNA and CDR2 is YNFKEQ. CDR3 size: 16 residues. The V gene lost 4 bases and the J gene lost 1 base, with 14 bases spanning the gap. The CDR3 is CASSPPMGVSYNEQFF. In DNA form, the CDR3 reads TGTGCCAGCAGCCCCCCCATGGGGGTTTCCTACAATGAGCAGTTCTTC.

The gene calls are TRBV20-1 and TRBJ1-5; D gene unclear. This CDR3 region has 13 residues. Germline V gives CDR1 DFQATT, CDR2 SNEGSKA (reference sequence). Trimming cost V 6 bases and J 2 bases, with 11 bases left between them. The CDR3 sequence: CSAGPPGNQPQHF. The CDR3 DNA sequence: TGCAGTGCGGGCCCGCCAGGCAATCAGCCCCAGCATTTT.

The V and J genes are TRBV15 and TRBJ2-3, with D unclear. This CDR3 is built from 17 residues. Per germline, CDR1 LNHNV and CDR2 YYDKDF (reference sequence). The V end lost 0 bases, the J end lost 5 bases, and 18 bases lay between the germline ends. The CDR3 spells CATSRDWPPFPVDTQYF. The CDR3 nucleotides read TGTGCCACCAGCAGAGATTGGCCCCCCTTTCCCGTAGATACGCAGTATTTT.

This clonotype was observed a few times. The V and J genes are TRBV20-1 and TRBJ2-1, with 12 bases that match TRBD2. Unmatched junction bases numbered 9, after V lost 3 bases and J lost 3 bases. The CDR3 has 17 residues. Germline CDR1 DFQATT, CDR2 SNEGSKA (reference sequence). The CDR3 coding sequence is TGCAGTGCTAGTGGGAGGACTAGCGGGGACCTCTACAATGAGCAGTTCTTC. Translated, it gives CSASGRTSGDLYNEQFF.

This clonotype was detected only a few times. This rearrangement joins TRBV4-1 to TRBJ1-5; the match to TRBD1 covers 11 bases. Germline lookup yields CDR1 MGHRA and CDR2 YSYEKL. Unmatched junction bases numbered 6, after V lost 0 bases and J lost 5 bases. The CDR3 consists of 17 residues. DNA for the CDR3: TGCGCCAGCAGCCAAGAACCCGGGACAGGGGGTTATCAGCCCCAGCATTTT. Residues: CASSQEPGTGGYQPQHF.

Of note for this clonotype: An end of the junction does not agree with germline; a read error may underlie this. The genes are TRBV7-9 and TRBJ2-5, with TRBD2 matching over 8 bases. The CDR3 has 15 amino acids. From germline, CDR1 is SEHNR and CDR2 FQNEAQ (reference sequence). Here the CDR3 reads CASSLDGGRIETQYF. As DNA, the CDR3 is TGTGCCAGCAGCTTAGACGGCGGGAGGATAGAGACCCAGTACTTT.

The chain joins TRBV20-1 to TRBJ1-5; 8 positions match TRBD1. In germline, CDR1 is DFQATT, CDR2 SNEGSKA (reference sequence). V lost 0 bases, J lost 3 bases, and 7 bases stayed unmatched. The CDR3 spans 16 residues. This CDR3 reads CSARDARGPNNQPQHF. Written as DNA, the CDR3 is TGCAGTGCTAGAGATGCCAGGGGGCCTAACAATCAGCCCCAGCATTTT.

V usage is TRBV6-2 or TRBV6-3 and J usage is TRBJ1-2, with D unresolved. Germline V gene sequence: CDR1 MNHEY, CDR2 SVGEGT. The CDR3 is 13 amino acids. Trimming took off 6 bases at V and 3 bases at J, with 11 bases between the two ends. CDR3 sequence: CASSPLDYYGYTF. CDR3 coding DNA: TGTGCCAGCAGCCCCCTCGACTACTATGGCTACACCTTC.

The sample holds a few counts of this clonotype. The J gene is TRBJ2-3, the V gene TRBV2; 8 bases map to TRBD2. The CDR3 contains 15 residues. V shed 3 bases and J 6 bases; nucleotides not matched to a gene: 8. Germline CDR1 reads SNHLY; CDR2 reads FYNNEI. The CDR3 DNA reads TGTGCCAGCAGTGAGCGGGCGGGAGGATCGGATACGCAGTATTTT. This codes for CASSERAGGSDTQYF. Combining the CDR3 with reference TRBV2 and TRBJ2-3 gives the whole variable domain EPEVTQTPSHQVTQMGQEVILRCVPISNHLYFYWYRQILGQKVEFLVSFYNNEISEKSEIFDDQFSVERPDGSNFTLKIRSTKLEDSAMYFCASSERAGGSDTQYFGPGTRLTVL.

The rearrangement joins TRBV7-9 to TRBJ1-1, with D perhaps TRBD1 (6 bases). With 5 bases removed from V and 1 base from J, the gap between germline ends came to 14 bases. Germline V gene lookup returns CDR1 SEHNR and CDR2 FQNEAQ (reference sequence). The CDR3 extends over 15 amino acids. The DNA for the CDR3 is TGTGCCAGCAGCCCAGAGACAGGCCAGAACACTGAAGCTTTCTTT. Its protein is CASSPETGQNTEAFF.

J is TRBJ1-2 and V is TRBV25-1; D remains unclear. V was shortened by 2 bases and J by 4 bases, with 11 bases between the two germline ends. The germline V gene has CDR1 MGHDK and CDR2 SYGVNS. The CDR3 is 14 amino acids. This CDR3 reads CASSEIERGYGYTF. The CDR3 DNA reads TGTGCCAGCAGTGAAATAGAGAGAGGCTATGGCTACACCTTC.

This clonotype was found a few times. The rearrangement joins TRBV5-5 to TRBJ2-5; the D gene could be TRBD1 or TRBD2 (5 bases each). The CDR3 loop spans 13 amino acids. The germline CDR1 and CDR2 sequences are SGHKS and YYEKEE (reference sequence). Trimming stripped 1 base from V and 4 bases from J, with 8 bases between. CDR3 amino acids: CASSLPGRETQYF. The CDR3 DNA reads TGTGCCAGCAGCTTGCCGGGACGAGAGACCCAGTACTTC.

This clonotype showed up many times. The chain uses TRBV28 and TRBJ2-1, with a tentative D call TRBD2 (6 bases). Germline V CDR1 and CDR2: MDHEN, SYDVKM. The CDR3 is made up of 12 amino acids. Trimming removed 11 bases at V and 3 bases at J, with 11 bases between. CDR3 protein: CAAAGFYNEQFF. DNA for the CDR3: TGTGCCGCCGCGGGGTTCTACAATGAGCAGTTCTTC.

This clonotype has just a few counts. This chain uses TRBV29-1 with TRBJ1-2; no reliable D call. The CDR3 has 13 amino acids. Germline CDR1 SQVTM, CDR2 ANQGSEA. V gave up 4 bases and J gave up 3 bases, with 12 bases separating them. The CDR3 spells CSVGAGGDYGYTF. The CDR3 DNA reads as TGCAGCGTTGGCGCCGGCGGGGACTATGGCTACACCTTC.

This clonotype was observed a few times. The chain uses TRBV7-3 and TRBJ2-2; D could derive from TRBD1 or TRBD2 (5 bases each). The germline V and J ends were trimmed by 2 bases and 1 base, with 11 bases remaining between them. The CDR3 runs to 16 residues. In germline, CDR1 is SGHTA, CDR2 FQGTGA. CDR3 amino acids: CASSLLWDGNTGELFF. DNA of the CDR3: TGTGCCAGCAGCTTATTGTGGGACGGGAACACCGGGGAGCTGTTTTTT.

V and J are TRBV4-3 and TRBJ1-2; 9 nucleotides line up with TRBD1. V lost 0 bases and J lost 3; bases outside the gene matches: 8. This CDR3 has 17 amino acids. Per the germline V gene, CDR1 is LGHNA and CDR2 is YSLEER. CDR3 residues: CASSQDWGQGGYYGYTF. For the CDR3, the DNA is TGCGCCAGCAGCCAAGATTGGGGACAGGGCGGGTACTATGGCTACACCTTC.

The gene calls are TRBV7-2 and TRBJ2-7, with 7 bases fitting TRBD2. V gave up 4 bases and J gave up 7 bases; unmatched junction bases: 10. The CDR3 totals 14 residues. Germline V gene sequence: CDR1 SGHTA, CDR2 FQGNSA. The DNA of the CDR3 is TGTGCCAGCAGCTCCTTAGCGGGCTCGGTTGAGCAGTACTTC. Protein product: CASSSLAGSVEQYF. Full variable domain (outside the CDR3, taken from reference TRBV7-2 and TRBJ2-7): GAGVSQSPSNKVTEKGKDVELRCDPISGHTALYWYRQSLGQGLEFLIYFQGNSAPDKSGLPSDRFSAERTGGSVSTLTIQRTQQEDSAVYLCASSSLAGSVEQYFGPGTRLTVT.

This rearrangement joins TRBV28 to TRBJ1-4; a weak D match, TRBD1 (5 bases). The V end was cut by 3 bases, the J end by 4 bases, with 12 bases between. CDR1 and CDR2 from the germline V gene are MDHEN and SYDVKM. The CDR3 has 15 residues. The CDR3 protein is CASSFALGHNEKLFF. CDR3 sequence (DNA): TGTGCCAGCAGTTTTGCTCTTGGACATAATGAAAAACTGTTTTTT.

This clonotype was counted a few times. The CDR3: CASSLDRDKETQYF. In DNA form, the CDR3 reads TGTGCCAGCAGCTTAGACAGGGATAAGGAGACCCAGTACTTC. This sequence joins TRBV7-9 and TRBJ2-5, with D perhaps TRBD1 (6 bases). This CDR3 comprises 14 residues. Trimming left V 1 base short and J 5 bases short, with 11 bases between. Germline V gene sequence: CDR1 SEHNR, CDR2 FQNEAQ (reference sequence).

This clonotype was counted a few times. The chain joins TRBV2 to TRBJ1-5, with 9 nucleotides matching TRBD1. This CDR3 comprises 16 residues. In germline, CDR1 is SNHLY, CDR2 FYNNEI. J was trimmed by 7 bases and V by 2 bases; bases with no gene match: 9. Written as DNA, the CDR3 is TGTGCCAGCAGTGAATCCGGGACAGGGAGACGGCAGCCCCAGCATTTT. Encoded protein: CASSESGTGRRQPQHF.